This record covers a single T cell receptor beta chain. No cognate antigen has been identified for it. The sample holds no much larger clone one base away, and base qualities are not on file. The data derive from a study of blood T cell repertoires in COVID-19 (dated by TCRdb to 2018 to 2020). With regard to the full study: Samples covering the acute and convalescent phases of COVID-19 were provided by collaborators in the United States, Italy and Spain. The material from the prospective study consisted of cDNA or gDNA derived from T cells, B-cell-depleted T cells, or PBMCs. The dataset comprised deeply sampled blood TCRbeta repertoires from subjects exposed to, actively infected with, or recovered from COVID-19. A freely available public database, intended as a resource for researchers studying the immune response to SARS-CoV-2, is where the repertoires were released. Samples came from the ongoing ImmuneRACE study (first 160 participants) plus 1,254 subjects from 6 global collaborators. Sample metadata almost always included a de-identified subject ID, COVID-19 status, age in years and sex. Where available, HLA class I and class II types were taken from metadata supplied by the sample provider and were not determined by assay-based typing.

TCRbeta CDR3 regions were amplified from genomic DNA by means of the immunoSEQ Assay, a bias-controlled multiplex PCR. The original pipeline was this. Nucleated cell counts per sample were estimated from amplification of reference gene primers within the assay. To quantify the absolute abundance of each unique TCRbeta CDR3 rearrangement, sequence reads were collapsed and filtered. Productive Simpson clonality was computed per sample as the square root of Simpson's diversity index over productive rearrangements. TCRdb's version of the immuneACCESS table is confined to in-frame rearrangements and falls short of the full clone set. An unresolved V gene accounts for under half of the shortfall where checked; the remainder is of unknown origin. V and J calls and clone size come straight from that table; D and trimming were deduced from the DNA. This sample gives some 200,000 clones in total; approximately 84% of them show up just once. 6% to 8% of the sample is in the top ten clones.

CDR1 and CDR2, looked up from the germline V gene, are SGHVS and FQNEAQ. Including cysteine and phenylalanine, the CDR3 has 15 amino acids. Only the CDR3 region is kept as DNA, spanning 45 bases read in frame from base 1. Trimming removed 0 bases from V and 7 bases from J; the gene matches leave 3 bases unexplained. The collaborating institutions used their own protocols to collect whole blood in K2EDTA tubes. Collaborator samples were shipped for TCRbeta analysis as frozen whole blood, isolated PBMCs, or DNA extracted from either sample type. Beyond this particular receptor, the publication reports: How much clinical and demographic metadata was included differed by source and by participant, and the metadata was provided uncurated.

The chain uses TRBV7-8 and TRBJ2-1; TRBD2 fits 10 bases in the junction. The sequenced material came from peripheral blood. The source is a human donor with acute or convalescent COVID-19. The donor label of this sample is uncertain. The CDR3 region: CASSLALAGENEQFF. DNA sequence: TGTGCCAGCAGCTTAGCGCTAGCGGGAGAAAATGAGCAGTTCTTC. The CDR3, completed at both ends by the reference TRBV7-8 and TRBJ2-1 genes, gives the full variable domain GAGVSQSPRYKVAKRGQDVALRCDPISGHVSLFWYQQALGQGPEFLTYFQNEAQLDKSGLPSDRFFAERPEGSVSTLKIQRTQQEDSAVYLCASSLALAGENEQFFGPGTRLTVL.